This T cell receptor beta chain was identified in a study of OX40 agonist ivuxolimab in advanced cancers. At the level of the whole study: Ivuxolimab was a fully human IgG2 agonistic monoclonal antibody targeting the costimulatory receptor OX40 (CD134). Intravenous ivuxolimab was administered to patients every 2 weeks at six dose levels: 0.01, 0.1, 0.3, 1.5, 3 and 10 mg/kg. Among the approximately 50 dose-escalation patients, about 19 had hepatocellular carcinoma, some 15 melanoma, 9 renal cell carcinoma and 9 head and neck cancer. In the dose-escalation cohort, 70% to 85% of patients were male, and the mean age was roughly 60 years, with a range of about 23 to 80. Patients were allowed to have had prior anti-PD-1, anti-PD-L1 or anti-CTLA-4 therapy, and 40% of the dose-escalation patients had been treated with checkpoint inhibitors. Three dose-escalation patients achieved partial responses, one with hepatocellular carcinoma and two with cutaneous melanoma. The point of sequencing TCRbeta in the periphery was to test whether ivuxolimab changed TCR sequence diversity and drove clonal T-cell expansion. The paper covers the monotherapy dose-escalation part of the phase I ivuxolimab trial, which included N of about 50 patients. The research as a whole found: At doses of 0.1 to 3.0 mg/kg, clonal expansion of both CD4+ and CD8+ blood T cells was observed from baseline to week 6. After ivuxolimab, CD8+ T cells had more expanded clones than CD4+ T cells on average. Antigen specificity was not determined for the clonally expanded peripheral T cells. In the 0.1-3.0 mg/kg groups, partial responders were among the patients with the lowest normalized peripheral clonal expansion, particularly in CD8+ T cells. Low levels of normalized T-cell clonal expansion were also seen in some nonresponding patients.

Concerning this clone itself: This clone's antigen is unknown. Per-base quality was not reported, and no clone a single base away is much larger than it.

Patients with a history of autoimmune disease or receiving systemic immunosuppression were excluded from the trial. Peripheral blood for TCR sequencing was drawn from every dose cohort at baseline, at cycle 4 day 1 and at cycle 7 day 1. Samples came from an open-label, multicenter, first-in-human phase I dose-escalation trial of ivuxolimab. Adults with locally advanced or metastatic head and neck squamous cell, hepatocellular, melanoma or renal cell carcinoma were enrolled in the trial. CD4+ and CD8+ T cells were sorted separately from peripheral blood before TCR sequencing. For CDR1 and CDR2, the germline V gene lists SGHRS and YFSETQ. The cysteine opens and the phenylalanine closes a CDR3 of 13 amino acids. Only CDR3 DNA remains: 39 bases, in frame from the first base. Trimming takes 2 bases from V and 4 bases from J, and the germline ends sit 7 bases apart. For sequencing of the TCRbeta CDR3 region, genomic DNA was extracted from the sorted cells. TCRbeta CDR3 regions were sequenced using the immunoSEQ Assay. As stored in TCRdb, this immuneACCESS dataset retains in-frame rearrangements with V and J assigned. A fraction of the clones does not appear; measured against another copy, unresolved V genes explain less than half of the discrepancy, and the remainder lacks a known reason. The sample has 37,000 or so clones on record, more than 85% of them singletons. Of the sample, 15% to 20% falls within the top ten clones.

The sample in question was CD4+ or CD8+ T cells sorted from blood, obtained in a trial of the OX40 agonist ivuxolimab. The sequence came from an adult with an advanced solid tumor such as melanoma, head and neck, liver or kidney cancer. Here the chain combines TRBV5-1 and TRBJ2-1; the D gene assignment is ambiguous. The CDR3 is CASSFGPYNEQFF. Read as DNA, the sequence is TGCGCCAGCAGCTTCGGACCTTACAATGAGCAGTTCTTC.